The sequence of this T cell receptor (beta chain) was determined in a study of blood T cells in healthy people across ages. Study as a whole: About one barcoded beta molecule per two T cells was the capture yield of template switching.

Trimming stripped 3 bases from V and 2 bases from J, with 11 bases between. Germline assignment: CDR1 LNHDA and CDR2 SQIVND (reference sequence). The CDR3 totals 14 residues. The total RNA that was extracted per sample amounted to at least 5.5 micrograms. It was with a sample-barcoded 5' primer and a J-beta primer mix that a second PCR of roughly 7 to 12 cycles was run. TCRdb itself ran the 5' RACE reads through MiXCR, one entry per CDR3 protein. The data hold about 770,000 distinct CDR3 sequences, with around 42% observed a single time. The TCR sequence derives from a man in his sixties in good health. The sample comprised blood. The chain employs TRBV19 and TRBJ2-7; D call uncertain. The CDR3, as DNA: TGTGCCAGTAGTATGAAGGCAACCCCCTACGAGCAGTACTTC. It yields the protein CASSMKATPYEQYF.